This T cell receptor (beta chain) was profiled in a study of blood T cells in healthy people across ages. Overall study findings and caveats: Researchers deemed the diversity estimates from one million T cells underestimates. The unsorted PBMCs prevented any conclusive comparison of naive versus antigen-experienced cells. The long-lived group displayed more naive CD4+ cells, plus higher diversity, than the aged donors did.

Combining a sample-barcoded 5' primer with a J-beta primer mix, a second PCR ran for roughly 6 to 12 cycles. TCRdb processed the 5' RACE reads anew with MiXCR; each CDR3 protein has one entry. The data contain 1.5 million to 2 million distinct CDR3 sequences, 49% of them seen just once; the ten biggest clones take up around 2.1%. Isolation of PBMCs gave at least 6 million cells per sample. Comment on this clonotype: Its matching antigen is unknown.

V was cut by 3 bases and J by 5 bases, with 22 bases left in between. CDR1 and CDR2 from the germline V gene are MNHEY and SVGAGI. This CDR3 is built from 17 residues. Input material: blood. This chain joins TRBV6-5 and TRBJ2-5; the D call may be TRBD1 or TRBD2 (5 bases each). The TCR sequence derives from a woman in her 40s in good health. The CDR3 loop is CASSYSPTGPKGETQYF. CDR3 DNA: TGTGCCAGCAGTTATTCCCCAACGGGGCCGAAAGGGGAGACCCAGTACTTC.